This is a list of T cell receptor beta chains from one sample in a study of blood T cell repertoires in COVID-19. Using immunoSEQ multiplex PCR, the repertoire was profiled, and TCRdb retains in-frame clones only, with some absent. There are around 64,000 clones in the sample; approximately 90% occur only once, and roughly 18% lies in the top ten. Sequences were obtained from peripheral blood. Source of these receptors: a woman of 80 years or more with acute or convalescent COVID-19. Each CDR3 is given with its conserved first and last residue. Fields, in order: J gene, clone size, V gene, D gene, CDR3 protein, CDR3 DNA. A D gene is named only where the DNA matches it firmly. Not all rows give a size; the values are once, few, many and, for expanded clones, a class.

>TRBJ2-7|.|TRBV27|TRBD2
CASRRVGGNEQYF
TGTGCCAGCAGGAGGGTGGGAGGGAACGAGCAGTACTTC
>TRBJ2-3|many|TRBV2|.
CASQGGGTDTQYF
TGTGCCAGCCAGGGCGGGGGCACAGATACGCAGTATTTT
>TRBJ2-7|once|TRBV30|TRBD1
CALETGVYEQYF
TGTGCCTTAGAGACAGGGGTCTACGAGCAGTACTTC
>TRBJ2-3|.|TRBV19|TRBD1
CATRGQGFSDTQYF
TGTGCCACCCGGGGACAGGGGTTTTCAGATACGCAGTATTTT
>TRBJ1-2|.|TRBV28|.
CASSSGFGYTF
TGTGCCAGCAGCTCCGGGTTTGGCTACACCTTC
>TRBJ1-6|.|TRBV18|.
CASSPFEAGRNSPLHF
TGTGCCAGCTCACCTTTTGAGGCAGGGCGAAATTCACCCCTCCACTTT
>TRBJ2-3|once|TRBV29-1|.
CSERGATDTQYF
TGCAGCGAACGGGGGGCAACAGATACGCAGTATTTT
>TRBJ1-1|.|TRBV10-3|.
CAISGQLAVNTEAFF
TGTGCCATCAGTGGACAGCTCGCGGTGAACACTGAAGCTTTCTTT
>TRBJ2-7|.|TRBV7-9|.
CASSYDSDYEQYF
TGTGCCAGCAGCTACGACTCCGACTACGAGCAGTACTTC
>TRBJ2-3|.|TRBV9|.
CASSASTRAGTQYF
TGTGCCAGCAGCGCCTCAACTAGAGCGGGTACGCAGTATTTT
>TRBJ2-7|.|TRBV5-1|.
CASSFAPSMRLEVYEQYF
TGCGCCAGCAGCTTTGCCCCTTCCATGAGACTAGAGGTCTACGAGCAGTACTTC
>TRBJ1-5|few|TRBV5-1|.
CASSVLPRTGGSNQPQHF
TGCGCCAGCAGCGTATTACCAAGGACGGGAGGTAGCAATCAGCCCCAGCATTTT
>TRBJ1-4|.|TRBV4-1|TRBD1
CASSQRQGGNEKLFF
TGCGCCAGCAGCCAACGACAGGGTGGGAATGAAAAACTGTTTTTT
>TRBJ2-1|.|TRBV4-2|TRBD2
CASSQVPSGTDEQFF
TGTGCCAGCAGCCAAGTCCCTAGCGGGACAGATGAGCAGTTCTTC
>TRBJ1-2|.|TRBV28|.
CASRWQGGYTF
TGTGCCAGCCGTTGGCAGGGGGGCTACACCTTC
>TRBJ2-1|.|TRBV5-1|TRBD2
CASSLLASGGGNEQFF
TGCGCCAGCAGCTTGCTTGCTAGCGGGGGGGGAAATGAGCAGTTCTTC
>TRBJ1-6|.|TRBV7-9|TRBD1
CASSSTGTGWVSPLHF
TGTGCCAGCAGCTCCACCGGGACAGGGTGGGTCTCACCCCTCCACTTT
>TRBJ1-4|.|TRBV19|.
CASSGGKLFF
TGTGCCAGTAGTGGCGGAAAACTGTTTTTT
>TRBJ1-6|.|TRBV6-5|TRBD1
CASSLGQGTSPLHF
TGTGCCAGCAGCTTAGGACAGGGAACTTCACCCCTCCACTTT
>TRBJ1-2|.|TRBV5-1|TRBD1
CASSLIQGSNYGYTF
TGCGCCAGCAGCTTGATACAGGGGTCTAACTATGGCTACACCTTC
>TRBJ2-5|.|TRBV21-1|.
CASSKAPDRDPQETQYF
TGTGCCAGCAGCAAGGCCCCTGACAGAGACCCCCAAGAGACCCAGTACTTC
>TRBJ1-1|once|TRBV5-6|TRBD1
CASSVPGGTEAFF
TGTGCCAGCAGCGTTCCAGGGGGAACTGAAGCTTTCTTT
>TRBJ1-6|.|TRBV27|.
CASGRGDSPLHF
TGTGCCTCCGGGAGGGGAGATTCACCCCTCCACTTT
>TRBJ1-1|.|TRBV21-1|.
CATPQGTNTEAFF
TGTGCCACACCACAGGGTACGAACACTGAAGCTTTCTTT
>TRBJ1-1|.|TRBV18|TRBD1
CASSPTRQGEAFF
TGTGCCAGCTCACCAACCCGACAGGGGGAAGCTTTCTTT
>TRBJ1-1|.|TRBV28|TRBD1
CASRGTGRGNTEAFF
TGTGCCAGCAGGGGGACAGGGAGAGGGAACACTGAAGCTTTCTTT
>TRBJ2-7|.|TRBV6-1|.
CASSEAQGGEQYF
TGTGCCAGCAGTGAAGCCCAGGGAGGCGAGCAGTACTTC
>TRBJ1-2|.|TRBV5-1|TRBD1
CASSSEQGTYGYTF
TGCGCCAGCAGCTCAGAACAGGGGACCTATGGCTACACCTTC
>TRBJ2-1|.|TRBV5-1|TRBD2
CASSGDGLAGDREQFF
TGCGCCAGCAGCGGAGATGGACTAGCGGGAGATCGGGAGCAGTTCTTC
>TRBJ2-5|.|TRBV4-3|TRBD1
CASSLDRGRRIDF
TGCGCCAGCAGCCTTGACAGGGGGCGACGAATCGACTTC
>TRBJ2-5|.|TRBV5-4|TRBD2
CASSWATSGRETQYF
TGTGCCAGCAGCTGGGCGACTAGCGGGAGGGAGACCCAGTACTTC
>TRBJ2-5|.|TRBV6-5|.
CASSEGGRQETQYF
TGTGCCAGCAGCGAGGGGGGGCGTCAAGAGACCCAGTACTTC
>TRBJ1-2|.|TRBV6-2/TRBV6-3|.
CASSTHPGQSGYTF
TGTGCCAGCAGCACCCACCCCGGACAAAGTGGCTACACCTTC
>TRBJ2-7|.|TRBV6-6|TRBD1
CASRLDRLGEQYF
TGTGCCAGCAGGCTGGACAGGTTGGGCGAGCAGTACTTC
>TRBJ2-1|.|TRBV6-6|.
CASQGPYNEQFF
TGTGCCAGTCAGGGGCCCTACAATGAGCAGTTCTTC
>TRBJ1-2|.|TRBV5-1|TRBD1
CASSQDPGTGISYGYTF
TGCGCCAGCAGCCAAGACCCGGGGACAGGGATCTCCTATGGCTACACCTTC
>TRBJ2-3|.|TRBV19|.
CASSIGVALADTQYF
TGTGCCAGTAGTATAGGGGTAGCATTGGCAGATACGCAGTATTTT
>TRBJ1-6|few|TRBV28|TRBD1
CASSRTGVGSPLHF
TGTGCCAGCAGCAGAACAGGGGTTGGTTCACCCCTCCACTTT
>TRBJ1-5|.|TRBV5-6|TRBD1
CASSDRGDQPQHF
TGTGCCAGCAGCGACAGGGGTGATCAGCCCCAGCATTTT
>TRBJ1-2|.|TRBV3-1/TRBV3-2|.
CASRPQGIDYGYTF
TGTGCCAGCAGGCCTCAGGGGATCGACTATGGCTACACCTTC
>TRBJ2-7|.|TRBV6-5|.
CASASPYSYEQYF
TGTGCCAGCGCCTCTCCCTACTCCTACGAGCAGTACTTC
>TRBJ1-1|.|TRBV9|TRBD1
CASSVSAGGTLNTEAFF
TGTGCCAGCAGCGTATCTGCAGGGGGCACCTTAAACACTGAAGCTTTCTTT
>TRBJ2-2|.|TRBV5-1|.
CASSVAGNTGELFF
TGCGCCAGCAGTGTGGCTGGGAACACCGGGGAGCTGTTTTTT
>TRBJ2-1|.|TRBV28|TRBD2
CASSGGNEQFF
TGTGCCAGCAGCGGGGGGAATGAGCAGTTCTTC
>TRBJ1-4|once|TRBV28|TRBD1
CASKKGADFNEKLFF
TGTGCCAGCAAGAAGGGGGCCGACTTTAATGAAAAACTGTTTTTT
>TRBJ1-2|.|TRBV5-6|.
CASSPTGMRGYTF
TGTGCCAGCAGCCCTACAGGGATGCGTGGCTACACCTTC
>TRBJ2-2|.|TRBV5-1|.
CASMGARTGELFF
TGCGCCAGCATGGGGGCGCGGACCGGGGAGCTGTTTTTT
>TRBJ2-1|.|TRBV5-4|.
CASSLGASNEQFF
TGTGCCAGCAGCTTGGGCGCTTCTAATGAGCAGTTCTTC
>TRBJ1-1|.|TRBV27|.
CASSLSSGVTEAFF
TGTGCCAGCAGTTTATCCTCGGGAGTCACTGAAGCTTTCTTT
>TRBJ1-5|few|TRBV6-5|TRBD1
CASRGQNSNQPQHF
TGTGCCAGCAGGGGACAGAATAGCAATCAGCCCCAGCATTTT
>TRBJ1-2|.|TRBV19|.
CATRRNSLNYGYTF
TGTGCCACCCGGCGAAACAGCCTTAACTATGGCTACACCTTC
>TRBJ1-1|.|TRBV7-8|.
CASSFRQVGGLNTEAFF
TGTGCCAGCAGCTTTCGACAGGTCGGAGGTCTGAACACTGAAGCTTTCTTT
>TRBJ2-6|few|TRBV7-2|.
CAIEYGANVLTF
TGTGCCATAGAGTATGGGGCCAACGTCCTGACTTTC
>TRBJ1-6|.|TRBV18|TRBD1
CASSPTGNDSPLHF
TGTGCCAGCTCACCGACAGGGAATGACTCACCCCTCCACTTT
>TRBJ2-5|.|TRBV3-1/TRBV3-2|TRBD2
CASSQEPTSGGSKTQYF
TGTGCCAGCAGCCAAGAACCGACTAGCGGGGGGTCGAAGACCCAGTACTTC
>TRBJ2-5|.|TRBV24-1|.
CATSDPMRGLGETQYF
TGTGCCACCAGTGACCCGATGCGGGGGCTAGGGGAGACCCAGTACTTC
>TRBJ1-1|.|TRBV11-2|.
CASSSYREGTEAFF
TGTGCCAGCAGCTCATACAGGGAGGGCACTGAAGCTTTCTTT
>TRBJ1-5|.|TRBV7-2|TRBD1
CASSQTGTNQPQHF
TGTGCCAGCAGTCAGACAGGGACCAATCAGCCCCAGCATTTT